A selection of T cell receptor beta chains follows, all from one sample in a study of cytomegalovirus exposure and HLA in healthy donors. Repertoires were generated with immunoSEQ multiplex PCR, while TCRdb's copy carries only in-frame clones and drops some. The sample lists a few hundred thousand clones; around 90% were seen once. The sample consisted of PBMCs. The receptors were gathered from a girl aged 2-10 years in good health and CMV-seronegative. CDR3s include the opening cysteine and the closing phenylalanine or tryptophan. D genes are given only for firm matches. The size field is filled for only some rows; it gives once, few, many or a size class.

V: TRBV5-1; J: TRBJ1-1; size: -; D: -; CDR3: CASSLTGSDEVAFF; DNA: TGCGCCAGCAGCTTGACAGGTTCTGACGAGGTAGCTTTCTTT
V: TRBV11-2; J: TRBJ2-7; size: -; D: -; CDR3: CASSLVSTASYEQYF; DNA: TGTGCCAGCAGCTTAGTTTCCACAGCCTCCTACGAGCAGTACTTC
V: TRBV6-6; J: TRBJ2-1; size: -; D: -; CDR3: CASISPNYNEQFF; DNA: TGTGCCAGCATTTCCCCCAACTACAATGAGCAGTTCTTC
V: TRBV19; J: TRBJ2-7; size: -; D: TRBD2; CDR3: CASSRTGTSGYEQYF; DNA: TGTGCCAGTAGTAGGACCGGGACTAGCGGCTACGAGCAGTACTTC
V: TRBV2; J: TRBJ1-1; size: -; D: TRBD1; CDR3: CASRPTGGTEAFF; DNA: TGTGCCAGCAGGCCTACAGGGGGGACTGAAGCTTTCTTT
V: TRBV7-2; J: TRBJ2-7; size: -; D: TRBD1; CDR3: CASSLADRGTYEQYF; DNA: TGTGCCAGCAGCTTGGCGGACAGGGGGACCTACGAGCAGTACTTC
V: TRBV5-6; J: TRBJ1-6; size: once; D: -; CDR3: CASSHDRRNSPLHF; DNA: TGTGCCAGCAGCCATGACAGACGGAATTCACCCCTCCACTTT
V: TRBV9; J: TRBJ1-5; size: -; D: -; CDR3: CASSYSPGVNQPQHF; DNA: TGTGCCAGCAGCTATAGCCCAGGGGTTAATCAGCCCCAGCATTTT
V: TRBV7-7; J: TRBJ2-2; size: once; D: TRBD2; CDR3: CASSPLAGGPNGELFF; DNA: TGTGCTAGCAGCCCGCTAGCGGGGGGGCCTAACGGGGAGCTGTTTTTT
V: TRBV13; J: TRBJ2-7; size: -; D: -; CDR3: CASSRDLITYEQYF; DNA: TGTGCCAGCAGTCGGGACTTGATTACCTACGAGCAGTACTTC
V: TRBV19; J: TRBJ2-7; size: once; D: TRBD2; CDR3: CASSPRLALAYEQYF; DNA: TGTGCCAGTAGCCCTAGACTAGCGCTGGCCTACGAGCAGTACTTC
V: TRBV9; J: TRBJ2-5; size: -; D: TRBD2; CDR3: CASSASGGGETQYF; DNA: TGTGCCAGCAGCGCTAGCGGGGGGGGAGAGACCCAGTACTTC
V: TRBV13; J: TRBJ2-6; size: -; D: TRBD1; CDR3: CASNGHRGLGANVLTF; DNA: TGTGCCAGCAACGGACACAGGGGGCTTGGGGCCAACGTCCTGACTTTC
V: TRBV9; J: TRBJ2-1; size: -; D: -; CDR3: CASSVAPGSYNEQFF; DNA: TGTGCCAGCAGCGTAGCCCCAGGTTCCTACAATGAGCAGTTCTTC
V: TRBV7-9; J: TRBJ2-3; size: -; D: -; CDR3: CASSFQSRTDTQYF; DNA: TGTGCCAGCAGCTTTCAGTCCCGCACAGATACGCAGTATTTT
V: TRBV6-4; J: TRBJ2-2; size: -; D: TRBD2; CDR3: CASSITPTSGGPNTGELFF; DNA: TGTGCCAGCAGCATCACACCGACTAGCGGGGGACCGAACACCGGGGAGCTGTTTTTT
V: TRBV30; J: TRBJ2-1; size: -; D: TRBD2; CDR3: CAWSPGLPGGEQFF; DNA: TGTGCCTGGAGTCCGGGACTTCCGGGAGGAGAGCAGTTCTTC
V: TRBV9; J: TRBJ2-3; size: -; D: TRBD2; CDR3: CASSRAGGGGDTQYF; DNA: TGTGCCAGCAGCCGGGCGGGGGGCGGCGGGGATACGCAGTATTTT
V: TRBV5-1; J: TRBJ2-7; size: -; D: -; CDR3: CASSLDAVSYEQYF; DNA: TGCGCCAGCAGCTTGGACGCGGTATCCTACGAGCAGTACTTC
V: TRBV7-2; J: TRBJ1-6; size: -; D: TRBD1; CDR3: CASSSRTGGRNSPLHF; DNA: TGTGCCAGCAGCTCCCGGACAGGGGGCAGGAATTCACCCCTCCACTTT
V: TRBV5-1; J: TRBJ1-6; size: -; D: TRBD1; CDR3: CASSFGDRGSYNSPLHF; DNA: TGCGCCAGCAGCTTTGGGGACAGGGGGTCCTATAATTCACCCCTCCACTTT
V: TRBV11-3; J: TRBJ2-1; size: -; D: TRBD2; CDR3: CASSLASSGRVNEQFF; DNA: TGTGCCAGCAGCTTAGCTTCTAGCGGGAGGGTCAATGAGCAGTTCTTC
V: TRBV30; J: TRBJ1-4; size: once; D: TRBD1; CDR3: CAWSPRQGTNEKLFF; DNA: TGTGCCTGGAGCCCTAGACAGGGTACTAATGAAAAACTGTTTTTT
V: TRBV28; J: TRBJ1-2; size: -; D: TRBD1; CDR3: CAGGTGNYGYTF; DNA: TGTGCCGGCGGGACAGGGAACTATGGCTACACCTTC
V: TRBV4-1; J: TRBJ2-2; size: once; D: TRBD1; CDR3: CASSQEPGGPGELFF; DNA: TGCGCCAGCAGCCAGGAACCAGGGGGCCCCGGGGAGCTGTTTTTT
V: TRBV18; J: TRBJ2-7; size: once; D: TRBD1; CDR3: CASSLGTGYSYEQYF; DNA: TGTGCCAGCTCACTGGGGACAGGGTATTCCTACGAGCAGTACTTC
V: TRBV19; J: TRBJ1-1; size: -; D: -; CDR3: CASAIRARTEAFF; DNA: TGTGCCAGTGCCATTAGAGCCCGCACTGAAGCTTTCTTT
V: TRBV6-1; J: TRBJ1-1; size: once; D: -; CDR3: CASSAGGPTEAFF; DNA: TGTGCCAGCAGTGCTGGAGGTCCCACTGAAGCTTTCTTT
V: TRBV7-8; J: TRBJ1-5; size: -; D: TRBD1; CDR3: CASSPTGGADPQHF; DNA: TGTGCCAGCAGCCCGACAGGGGGCGCTGATCCCCAGCATTTT
V: TRBV5-1; J: TRBJ2-1; size: -; D: TRBD2; CDR3: CASSSMTSGTVEQFF; DNA: TGCGCCAGCAGCTCCATGACTAGCGGGACGGTTGAGCAGTTCTTC
V: TRBV7-9; J: TRBJ2-2; size: -; D: -; CDR3: CASTRTENTGELFF; DNA: TGTGCCAGTACCAGGACAGAGAACACCGGGGAGCTGTTTTTT
V: TRBV10-2; J: TRBJ1-6; size: -; D: -; CDR3: CASLRGAGANSPLHF; DNA: TGCGCCAGCCTCCGGGGTGCGGGAGCAAATTCACCCCTCCACTTT
V: TRBV14; J: TRBJ2-3; size: -; D: -; CDR3: CASSLLRAPDTQYF; DNA: TGTGCCAGCAGCCTTTTGCGGGCCCCAGATACGCAGTATTTT
V: TRBV15; J: TRBJ1-1; size: -; D: TRBD1; CDR3: CATSRVTGTGQTEAFF; DNA: TGTGCCACCAGCAGAGTCACCGGGACAGGGCAAACTGAAGCTTTCTTT
V: TRBV27; J: TRBJ2-1; size: -; D: -; CDR3: CASSLREPDRRLEFF; DNA: TGTGCCAGCAGTTTAAGGGAGCCCGACCGTAGGTTGGAGTTCTTC
V: TRBV11-2; J: TRBJ2-7; size: -; D: -; CDR3: CASSLVASTYEQYF; DNA: TGTGCCAGCAGCTTAGTAGCCTCAACCTACGAGCAGTACTTC
V: TRBV2; J: TRBJ1-2; size: -; D: TRBD1; CDR3: CASRGQVSEGYTF; DNA: TGTGCCAGCCGTGGACAGGTTTCTGAGGGCTACACCTTC
V: TRBV30; J: TRBJ2-7; size: -; D: TRBD2; CDR3: CAGAPPGTSAEQYF; DNA: TGTGCCGGGGCACCCCCCGGGACTAGCGCCGAGCAGTACTTC
V: TRBV19; J: TRBJ2-3; size: once; D: -; CDR3: CASSSSRVSGGGDTQYF; DNA: TGTGCCAGTAGTTCTTCCCGGGTTAGCGGCGGAGGAGATACGCAGTATTTT
V: TRBV6-5; J: TRBJ2-5; size: -; D: -; CDR3: CASAPGRGSQETQYF; DNA: TGTGCCAGCGCCCCCGGCAGGGGATCCCAAGAGACCCAGTACTTC
V: TRBV28; J: TRBJ2-3; size: -; D: -; CDR3: CASSPPSASTDTQYF; DNA: TGTGCCAGCAGTCCCCCTAGCGCCAGCACAGATACGCAGTATTTT
V: TRBV6-4; J: TRBJ2-1; size: -; D: TRBD2; CDR3: CASSPRLAGGPFNEQFF; DNA: TGTGCCAGCAGTCCCAGGCTCGCGGGAGGGCCTTTCAATGAGCAGTTCTTC
V: TRBV9; J: TRBJ2-5; size: once; D: TRBD2; CDR3: CASSVGTSGINQETQYF; DNA: TGTGCCAGCAGCGTGGGGACTAGCGGGATCAACCAAGAGACCCAGTACTTC
V: TRBV7-8; J: TRBJ1-1; size: -; D: -; CDR3: CASSGGSGWAFF; DNA: TGTGCCAGCAGCGGGGGGTCGGGATGGGCTTTCTTT